Sequencing of this TCR beta chain was carried out in a study of cytomegalovirus exposure and HLA in healthy donors. General observations from the study: Earlier findings revealed that most TCR beta V segments proved productive either about 87% or about 30% of the time. Association of 16,951 TCR beta sequences with HLA alleles was found at 0.05 false discovery rate in a later analysis. In a later analysis, productive TCRs from donors in an Asian-associated ancestry cluster reportedly carried fewer N-insertions than the cohort mean. Later, TCR association rates were found to vary by HLA locus, highest for DRB1 and lowest for HLA-C.

The ends were cut back, 5 bases at V and 0 bases at J, with 11 bases in the middle. CDR1 and CDR2 (germline): SGHDN, FVKESK. The CDR3 contains 14 residues. This clone was counted only a few times. Its cognate antigen is unknown. The study ran its PCR with 60 Vbeta and 13 Jbeta primers. Data came from immunoSEQ multiplex PCR; TCRdb stores just in-frame clones and leaves some out. The sample holds some 190,000 clones, roughly 82% seen once. The sample consisted of PBMCs. The sequence came from a man aged 35 to 55 in good health and CMV-seronegative. This chain joins TRBV14 and TRBJ2-7; D might be TRBD2 (7 bases). The CDR3 bases are TGTGCCAGCAGCGCGGGGGACATCTCCTACGAGCAGTACTTC. Translation gives CASSAGDISYEQYF.